This T cell receptor (beta chain) came from a study of technical replicates of blood from four donors. Measured with immunoSEQ multiplex PCR; TCRdb has only the in-frame clones, and not every one. The table lists fewer than 70,000 clones, 94% of them singletons. There are 16 residues in the CDR3. V lost 5 bases, J lost 7 bases, and 10 bases stayed unmatched. Germline V gene lookup returns CDR1 SGHVS and CDR2 FQNEAQ. Sequencing was performed on T cells isolated from PBMCs. The TCR comes from a human donor in good health. This chain connects TRBV7-8 to TRBJ2-1; TRBD2 aligns across 11 bases. The DNA for the CDR3 is TGTGCCAGCAGCCCTAAACTAGCGGGAGCTGGGAATGAGCAGTTCTTC. It yields the protein CASSPKLAGAGNEQFF.